The subject of this entry is one T cell receptor beta chain. As yet, its antigen is unknown. The source of the sample is a study of identical twins. General study points: Its conclusions, products of cross-sectional statistical analysis, did not come from following the same donors.

In TCRdb, the 5' RACE reads were re-called with MiXCR into one record per CDR3 protein. The sample holds about 730,000 distinct CDR3 sequences, approximately 21% seen once. Trimming stripped 6 bases from V and 10 bases from J, with 10 bases between. CDR1 and CDR2 (germline): MNHEY, SMNVEV (reference sequence). This CDR3 has 12 amino acids. The same sample was also studied in work on T cells expressing NK-cell markers. Per that study: Anti-gamma-delta TCR antibody use in several experiments restricted sorting to alpha-beta TCR T cells. Where several donors were concerned, these clonotypes also led the CD3+CD56-NKG2C+ fraction.

The chain links TRBV27 to TRBJ1-6; D unresolved. This TCR came from a woman under 30 in good health. What was sequenced was PBMCs. The CDR3 protein is CASSPGPSPLHF. CDR3 sequence (DNA): TGTGCCAGCAGCCCCGGTCCCTCACCCCTCCACTTT.